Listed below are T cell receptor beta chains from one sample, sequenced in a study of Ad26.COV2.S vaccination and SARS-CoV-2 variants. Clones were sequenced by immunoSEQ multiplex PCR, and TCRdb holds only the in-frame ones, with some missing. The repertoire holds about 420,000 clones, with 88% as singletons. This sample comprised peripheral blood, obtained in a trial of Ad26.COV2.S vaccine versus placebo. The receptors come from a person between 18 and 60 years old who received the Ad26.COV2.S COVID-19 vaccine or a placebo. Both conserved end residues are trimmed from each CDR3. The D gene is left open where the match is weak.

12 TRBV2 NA ASKEGYNNQPQH
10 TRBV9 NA ASSVVTGELF
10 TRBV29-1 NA SVEFRDYEQY
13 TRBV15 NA ATSNIPSIRDEQF
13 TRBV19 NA ASSIAAGTLYEQY
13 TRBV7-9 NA ASSPQFSYNSPLH
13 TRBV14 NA ASSQGLQSTGELF
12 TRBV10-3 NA AIRDRGANQPQH
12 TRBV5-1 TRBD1 ASSAGDRGTGYT
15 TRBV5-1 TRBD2 ASSLSISGGAQDTQY
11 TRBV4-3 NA ASSQGTGGGYT
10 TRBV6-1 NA ASSEAADEQY
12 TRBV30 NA AWSVYGPRDEQY
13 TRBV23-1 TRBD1 ASSQAGQGGEKLF
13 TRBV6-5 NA ASSYSNRLSYEQY
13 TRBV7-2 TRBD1 ASSSDRVSGNTIY
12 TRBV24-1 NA ATSDPARADTQY
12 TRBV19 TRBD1 ASSIGTASYEQY
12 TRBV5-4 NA ASSQGTTNTEAF
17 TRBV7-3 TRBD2 ASSPQLAGGVRGTDTQY
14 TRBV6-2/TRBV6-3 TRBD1 ASSRDRVTAGNTIY
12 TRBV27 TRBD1 ASSLSDRGREQY
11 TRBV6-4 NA ASSLRSNQPQH
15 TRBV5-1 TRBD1 ASSLEEEGTGTYEQY
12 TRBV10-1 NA ARSRAAILNTIY
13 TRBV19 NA ASMTGFSGANVLT
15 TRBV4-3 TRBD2 ASSQISGGPLYNEQF
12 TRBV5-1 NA ASSLTGGRETQY
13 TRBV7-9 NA ASSLSSSYNSPLH
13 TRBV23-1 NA ASSHQDSENSPLH
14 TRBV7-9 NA ASSEQAGTWNEKLF
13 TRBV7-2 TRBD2 ASSLNGGAGGELF
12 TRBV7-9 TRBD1 ASSFEQGIDEQY
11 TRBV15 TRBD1 GCRDSSSYEQY
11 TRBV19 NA ASSPLLTDTQY
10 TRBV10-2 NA ASREGGSPLH
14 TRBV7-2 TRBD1 ASSLQGAGDTGELF
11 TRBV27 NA ASSWNSNQPQH
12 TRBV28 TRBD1 ASSLAGTEYGYT
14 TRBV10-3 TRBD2 AISESIGGAGDTQY
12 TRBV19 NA ASSLSLAKNIQY
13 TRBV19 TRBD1 ASSAGTGPNYGYT
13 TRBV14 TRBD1 ASSPQDRAQETQY
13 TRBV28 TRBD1 ASSFAGGVGDTQY
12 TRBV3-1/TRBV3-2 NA ASNEGAWNTEAF
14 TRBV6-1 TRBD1 ASSDKTGYSNQPQH
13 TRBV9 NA ASSVGPSGANVLT
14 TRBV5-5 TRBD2 ASGGGLAGVTYEQY
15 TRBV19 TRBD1 ASSMGQAGPYNSPLH
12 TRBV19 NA ASSLTGSRGEEY
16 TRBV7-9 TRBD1 ASSLEGTGVSYNSPLH
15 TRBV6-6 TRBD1 ASSLTPQGTGGGEQY
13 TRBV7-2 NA ASSLGSTSGETQY
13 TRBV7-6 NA ASSLSGASNQPQH